This T cell receptor beta chain appears in the sequencing data of a study of blood T cell repertoires in COVID-19. Looking at the study overall: Samples taken during acute and convalescent COVID-19 were collected in the United States, Italy and Spain. Nucleic acid was either cDNA or gDNA, and it came from T cells, B-cell-depleted T cells, or PBMCs.

The CDR3 sequence is 16 residues long. The V gene's germline CDR1 is LNHDA and CDR2 SQIVND (reference sequence). V lost 5 bases and J lost 6, with 20 bases in between. Under the authors' procedure: Amplification of reference gene primers was used by the study to estimate nucleated cell counts. Here immunoSEQ multiplex PCR was the method, and the copy in TCRdb shows in-frame clones only, minus some. The V and J calls and clone size are taken from that table; D and trimming were inferred from the DNA. The sample records 140,000 or so clones, approximately 88% being singletons. This chain links TRBV19 with TRBJ2-4, with D possibly being TRBD1 (5 bases). The sequenced sample was peripheral blood. This TCR came from a man aged 55 to 70 with active or convalescent COVID-19. CDR3 DNA: TGTGCCAGTAGTCAGGAAAAGGGGCGAAGATTAAACATTCAGTACTTC. Its protein product is CASSQEKGRRLNIQYF.